The clone carrying this TCR beta chain was seen a handful of times. Its antigen remains unknown. This specimen belongs to a study of T cells in localized non-small cell lung cancer. The trim removed 3 bases at V and 5 bases at J, leaving 8 bases unmatched. Germline V lookup: CDR1 SGHRS, CDR2 YFSETQ. The CDR3 totals 16 residues. General study results and limits: The highest T cell clonality was in uninvolved adjacent lung, above tumor.

Generated by immunoSEQ multiplex PCR, the TCRdb table keeps only in-frame clones and is missing some. The sample includes 4,000 to 6,000 clones, 45% of them seen just once. Here the sequenced sample was lung tumor tissue, taken before any cancer treatment. The V and J genes are TRBV5-1 and TRBJ2-1; TRBD2 matches 10 bases. The receptor's source is a man aged 35 to 69 with stage I lung adenocarcinoma. This chain's CDR3 is CASSSGALAGNNEQFF. CDR3 nucleotide sequence: TGCGCCAGCAGCTCTGGAGCACTAGCGGGAAACAATGAGCAGTTCTTC.